Shown below are 5 T cell receptor beta chains from a single sample sequenced in a study of shared clonotypes between healthy human individuals. Assay used: immunoSEQ multiplex PCR; TCRdb lists only in-frame clones, some missing. Of hundreds of thousands of clones in the sample, 70% to 80% are singletons; the top ten hold around 14%. Sequenced input: PBMCs. The receptors were gathered from a woman aged 40 to 50 in good health. Some clones in this sample may be carry-over from other donors' samples.

This chain joins TRBV6-6 and TRBJ1-2; D remains unclear. This CDR3 comprises 13 residues. V lost 6 bases and J lost 3, with 11 bases in between. CDR1 and CDR2 (germline): MNHNY, SVGAGI (reference sequence). The CDR3 here is CASRNEEDYGYTF. In DNA, the CDR3 is TGTGCCAGCAGGAACGAGGAAGACTATGGCTACACCTTC.

The chain employs TRBV4-1 and TRBJ1-2, with D possibly matching TRBD1 (6 bases). Trimming removed 0 bases at V and 4 bases at J, with 15 bases between. The CDR3 is 16 residues long. The germline gives CDR1 MGHRA, CDR2 YSYEKL. The CDR3 coding sequence is TGCGCCAGCAGCCAAGACGTTCCGGGGGCGGTCTATGGCTACACCTTC. Its translation is CASSQDVPGAVYGYTF.

The chain joins TRBV2 to TRBJ2-4; TRBD1 is a possible D gene (5 bases). The CDR3 loop spans 15 amino acids. V gave up 7 bases and J gave up 0 bases, with 13 bases separating them. CDR1 and CDR2 from the germline V gene are SNHLY and FYNNEI. CDR3 sequence (DNA): TGTGCCAGCAATCTCGACAGATTAGCCAAAAACATTCAGTACTTC. Translating it yields CASNLDRLAKNIQYF.

This clone was detected a few times. At the DNA level, this CDR3 is encoded by other sequences in the same sample as well. J is TRBJ2-7 and V is TRBV6-5, with no clear D. Looked up from germline, CDR1 is MNHEY and CDR2 is SVGAGI. V was cut by 2 bases and J by 7 bases, with 12 bases left in between. This CDR3 comprises 13 residues. CDR3: CASSYGSLLEQYF. The CDR3 DNA reads TGTGCCAGCAGTTACGGCAGTTTGTTGGAGCAGTACTTC.

The CDR3 DNA follows: TGTGCCAGCAGCTCGACGGCGTTAGGGGGATCGTACGAGCAGTACTTC. Protein sequence: CASSSTALGGSYEQYF. The chain couples TRBV28 to TRBJ2-7; TRBD1 might be the D (6 bases). Deletions cut 6 bases from V and 4 bases from J, with 22 bases between. Germline CDR1 MDHEN, CDR2 SYDVKM. The CDR3 is 16 residues long.